Detailed here is one T cell receptor beta chain. Its specificity is unknown. This sample is drawn from a study of T cell responses to AZD1222 COVID-19 vaccine. Study observations and caveats: Recipients of two AZD1222 doses showed rising Spike-specific TCR breadth and depth.

Germline CDR1 MDHEN, CDR2 SYDVKM. The V end was cut by 6 bases, the J end by 4 bases, with 15 bases between. This CDR3 has 14 residues. Sequenced by immunoSEQ multiplex PCR; TCRdb stores in-frame clones only, minus some. The repertoire consists of 100,000 to 150,000 clones, with approximately 84% occurring once and the leading ten covering about 22%. Material: peripheral blood, obtained on day 0 of AZD1222 vaccination. The sequence was obtained from an adult in good health. This chain uses TRBV28 with TRBJ1-1, with TRBD1 as a possible D gene (5 bases). CDR3 protein: CASSLRGHGTEAFF. CDR3 sequence (DNA): TGTGCCAGCAGCCTACGCGGACACGGCACTGAAGCTTTCTTT.